The source of this T cell receptor beta chain is a study of blood T cell repertoires in COVID-19. About the study: Samples representing acute and convalescent COVID-19 were sourced from the United States, Italy and Spain. In each case, the material was cDNA or gDNA derived from T cells, B-cell-depleted T cells, or PBMCs.

The V segment lost 1 base and the J segment 0 bases; nucleotides outside the gene matches: 6. Germline-derived CDR1 and CDR2 are SGHRS and YFSETQ. CDR3 length equals 17 residues. In the original analysis: It was from reference gene primer amplification that nucleated cell counts were estimated. Repertoires were generated with immunoSEQ multiplex PCR, while TCRdb's copy carries only in-frame clones and drops some. V, J and clone size derive from that table, while D and trimming were established from the DNA sequence. Of 250,000 to 350,000 clones detected, roughly 84% appear once; the ten largest clones hold about 1.5%. A few counts support this clone.

Sequenced input: peripheral blood. The chain joins TRBV5-1 to TRBJ2-2, with TRBD2 matching 7 bases. The sequence came from a human donor with COVID-19, enrolled during active disease. The donor label of this sample is uncertain. The CDR3 reads CASSLSLANANTGELFF. The DNA of the CDR3 is TGCGCCAGCAGCTTGTCACTAGCGAACGCGAACACCGGGGAGCTGTTTTTT.